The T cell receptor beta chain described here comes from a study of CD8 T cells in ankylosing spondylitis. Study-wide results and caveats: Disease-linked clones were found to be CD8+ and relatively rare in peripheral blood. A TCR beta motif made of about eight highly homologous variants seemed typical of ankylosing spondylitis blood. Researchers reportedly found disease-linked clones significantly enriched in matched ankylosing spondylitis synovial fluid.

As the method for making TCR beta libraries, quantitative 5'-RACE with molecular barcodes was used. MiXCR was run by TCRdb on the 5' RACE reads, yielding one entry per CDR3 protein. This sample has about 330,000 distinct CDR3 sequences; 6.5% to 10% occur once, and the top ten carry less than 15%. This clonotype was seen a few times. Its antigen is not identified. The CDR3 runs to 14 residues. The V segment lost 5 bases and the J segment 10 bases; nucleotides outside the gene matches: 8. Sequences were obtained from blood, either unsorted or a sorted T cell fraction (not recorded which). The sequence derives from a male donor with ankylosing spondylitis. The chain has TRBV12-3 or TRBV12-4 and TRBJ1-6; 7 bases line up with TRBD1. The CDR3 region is CASSIRTGGSPLHF. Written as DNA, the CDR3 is TGTGCCAGCAGTATAAGGACAGGCGGGTCACCCCTCCACTTT.